These 7 T cell receptor beta chains share one sample of origin, sequenced in a study of beta chain features in type 1 diabetes. The study reverse transcribed the entire isolated RNA, so it sequenced expressed TCRB transcripts. This table comes from immunoSEQ multiplex PCR, and its TCRdb copy is limited to in-frame clones, with some not included. The repertoire holds 130,000 to 150,000 clones, with around 51% as singletons. Input material: Tregs from blood. The source is a man between 18 and 35 years old in good health.

The V and J genes are TRBV7-2 and TRBJ2-3, with 8 bases that match TRBD2. CDR1 and CDR2 from the germline V gene are SGHTA and FQGNSA. There are 16 residues in the CDR3. J gave up 2 bases and V 4 bases, and 8 bases lay outside the gene matches. The chain's CDR3 is CASSSTGTRSTDTQYF. CDR3 DNA sequence: TGTGCCAGCAGCTCGACCGGGACTAGATCCACAGATACGCAGTATTTT.

This clone has more than one count but fewer than ten. The gene calls are TRBV2 and TRBJ1-5; 11 nucleotides agree with TRBD1. CDR1 is SNHLY, CDR2 FYNNEI, per germline. The ends lost 8 bases at V and 7 bases at J; junction bases unmatched: 4. This CDR3 has 13 residues. CDR3 region: CASRGTGGQPQHF. Here the CDR3 DNA reads TGTGCCAGCCGCGGGACAGGGGGGCAGCCCCAGCATTTT.

Concerning this clone: An end of the junction differs from the germline gene, which may be a read error. J is TRBJ2-7 and V is TRBV5-1; the D gene is possibly TRBD1 (6 bases). Germline CDR1 and CDR2: SGHRS and YFSETQ. The CDR3 is 13 amino acids. CDR3 sequence: CASARTVSYEQHF. CDR3 nucleotide sequence: TGCGCCAGCGCGAGGACAGTTTCCTACGAGCAGCACTTC.

This clone has only a few counts. The chain links TRBV7-3 to TRBJ2-2, with TRBD1 identical over 10 bases. Losses at the gene ends were 4 bases for V and 4 bases for J; bases not matched to a gene: 3. This CDR3 is built from 15 residues. The germline V gene has CDR1 SGHTA and CDR2 FQGTGA. The CDR3 sequence: CASSWRQGATGELFF. CDR3 coding DNA: TGTGCCAGCAGCTGGAGACAGGGGGCCACCGGGGAGCTGTTTTTT.

There are a few counts of this clone. The chain has TRBV30 and TRBJ2-7; 7 bases are a match to TRBD2. The trim removed 3 bases at V and 7 bases at J, leaving 12 bases unmatched. Germline V gives CDR1 GTSNPN, CDR2 SVGIG (reference sequence). The CDR3 covers 14 residues. The CDR3 loop reads CAWSPFGPRGEQYF. In nucleotides, the CDR3 is TGTGCCTGGAGCCCTTTCGGACCGCGGGGGGAGCAGTACTTC.

This clone was observed a handful of times. CDR3 nucleotides: TGCAGTGCTTGGGAGTCCTACGAGCAGTACTTC. It translates to CSAWESYEQYF. The V call is TRBV20-1, the J call TRBJ2-7, with TRBD2 as a possible D gene (5 bases). The CDR3 covers 11 residues. V lost 5 bases, J lost 1 base, and 6 bases lay in between. Germline CDR1 reads DFQATT; CDR2 reads SNEGSKA (reference sequence).

The genes are TRBV4-1 and TRBJ1-2; D possibly corresponds to TRBD1 (5 bases). There are 15 residues in the CDR3. The germline V and J ends were trimmed by 4 bases and 4 bases, with 16 bases remaining between them. Germline CDR1 is MGHRA and CDR2 is YSYEKL. In DNA, the CDR3 is TGCGCCAGCAGCCCGACCGAAGGGGATCGCTATGGCTACACCTTC. Amino acids: CASSPTEGDRYGYTF.